This TCR beta chain comes out of a study of OX40 agonist ivuxolimab in advanced cancers. Study-wide background: Patients were given ivuxolimab, an antibody that agonizes OX40 (CD134).

The CDR3 extends over 15 amino acids. V shed 5 bases and J 2 bases; nucleotides not matched to a gene: 8. Germline-derived CDR1 and CDR2 are MNHEY and SMNVEV (reference sequence). Using immunoSEQ multiplex PCR, the repertoire was profiled, and TCRdb retains in-frame clones only, with some absent. The table lists fewer than 65,000 clones, roughly 80% of them singletons, with more than 3% in the top ten. This specimen consisted of CD4+ or CD8+ T cells sorted from blood, obtained in a trial of the OX40 agonist ivuxolimab. This receptor was taken from an adult with an advanced solid tumor such as melanoma, head and neck, liver or kidney cancer. The V gene is TRBV27, the J gene TRBJ1-1, with 7 bases lining up with TRBD1. DNA of the CDR3: TGTGCCAGCAGTGTCGGGACAGTTGCTAACACTGAAGCTTTCTTT. It specifies CASSVGTVANTEAFF.